This TCR beta chain derives from a study of siplizumab effects on memory and regulatory T cells. Notes on the study in general: A mean of around 65% of mappable alloreactive CD4+ clones were Treg-derived with siplizumab, compared with 26.9% in controls.

Only in-frame clones appear in the TCRdb table, and some are missing; sequencing was by immunoSEQ multiplex PCR. This table holds fewer than 80,000 clones, about 92% found once. Note on this clone: Its matching antigen is unknown.

Sequences were obtained from CD8+ T cells sorted from blood. The sequence came from a human donor in good health.

CDR3 in DNA: TGTGCCAGCAGTGGGGTTGGGGCAATTAATTCACCCCTCCACTTT. Residues: CASSGVGAINSPLHF. The chain carries TRBV2 and TRBJ1-6, with D perhaps matching TRBD1 (5 bases). Germline CDR1 reads SNHLY; CDR2 reads FYNNEI. The CDR3 runs to 15 residues. V lost 4 bases, J lost 6 bases, and 13 bases lay in between.